This T cell receptor beta chain is from a study of cytomegalovirus exposure and HLA in healthy donors (dated by TCRdb to 2016 to 2017). General notes on the study: According to an earlier analysis of 550 to 700 of the donors, 200 million or so T cells yielded over 90 million unique TCR beta sequences and less than 300 Gb of sequence data. Roughly 300 gigabases of sequencing data and 70 million to 85 million unique TCR sequences were included in an early release covering about 620 HLA-typed donors. The genetic ancestry cluster associated with self-reported Caucasian donors included about 84% of the 300 to 450 genotyped donors. The aim of the study was to test whether cataloging public T cell receptors could identify signatures of past pathogen exposure. Using immunosequencing, the study profiled T cell repertoires from fewer than 700 subjects and related those repertoires to cytomegalovirus serostatus. Along with the roughly 670-subject first cohort, a separate validation cohort of over a hundred different subjects was used. To predict cytomegalovirus infection status, the study combined high-throughput TCR immunosequencing, statistical association of individual TCRs with disease status, and machine learning. To study patterns of TCR occurrence, a later analysis re-analyzed previously published TCR beta repertoires from more than 550 donors and added high-resolution HLA genotyping. In the later analysis, no new phenotypic data were used to find candidate immune exposures; instead, reliance was placed on TCR beta sequences and their occurrence across donors. To decide whether each TCR beta V gene segment behaved as functional or pseudogenic, an earlier analysis of 587 of the donors relied on high-throughput TCR beta sequencing. Donor age, sex, ethnicity and CMV serostatus were collected together with the repertoire data. Genome-wide SNP genotypes for about three fifths of the roughly 670 donors were used in a later genetic analysis, which treated that subset as a discovery cohort. All discovery cohort repertoires had been generated using a single sequencing platform. Both class I and class II loci were covered by HLA typing, at four-digit resolution. The number of donors typed differed by locus, with 629-630 for A, B, C, DRB1 and DQB1, around 500 for DQA1, over 600 for DPA1, and 450 to 480 for DPB1. Roughly five DR-DQ haplotypes were handled as single units for association and clustering because linkage in the cohort was strong. Among approximately 370 genotyped donors of the cohort, an average of about 220,000 unique TCR beta nucleotide sequences was sequenced per donor, of which roughly 18% were non-productive.

Germline trimming: 0 bases from V, 5 bases from J; junction bases outside gene matches: 6. For CDR1 and CDR2, the germline V gene lists MNHEY and SVGAGI. The CDR3, from cysteine to phenylalanine, totals 16 residues. Only the CDR3 portion is preserved as DNA: 48 bases, with reading frame beginning at the first base. Note on this clone: This receptor's antigen is unknown. It has no much larger one-base neighbor in the sample; base qualities were not kept.

The cohort was made up of approximately 670 healthy bone marrow donors. Cohort members were all nominally healthy when sampled, although unrecorded immune exposures were likely present. The donor was CMV seropositive and was included in the group of around 300 seropositive cohort members. Each donor provided a peripheral blood sample, and peripheral blood mononuclear cells were used for TCR beta sequencing. Genomic DNA was extracted from the blood cell samples with the Qiagen DNeasy Blood Extraction Kit. The library was made by the immunoSEQ multiplex PCR assay. A mixture of 60 forward primers for TCR Vbeta segments and 13 reverse primers for TCR Jbeta segments was used in the multiplex PCR. Amplification of the CDR3 region of rearranged TCR beta genes was performed with a multiplex PCR assay on genomic DNA. Amplified TCR beta libraries were sequenced as 87-base-pair reads on the Illumina HiSeq System. In the authors' own workflow: A later analysis counted some 74 million unique TCR beta chains across the 650 to 800 repertoires, and some 12 million of these chains were shared by at least two donors. To remove PCR and sequencing errors, raw reads were error-corrected and collapsed into unique sequences using a nearest-neighbor algorithm that merged closely related sequences. Alignment of CDR3 sequences to IMGT reference sequences was used to assign V, D and J gene segments. For a sequence to be retained, a match of at least six nucleotides was required to both a V gene segment and a J gene segment. Rearrangements were called productive when the CDR3 lacked stop codons and stayed in frame with V and J; all others were non-productive. Following IMGT convention, CDR3 was defined as the stretch from the second conserved V-encoded cysteine to the conserved J-encoded phenylalanine. The earlier analysis of about 620 of the donors excluded sequences that lacked an unambiguous match to a single V gene segment. An earlier analysis of almost 600 of the donors classified V segments as functional when productive rearrangements were above 56.7% and as segregating when the standard deviation between donors was above 5%. To diagnose cytomegalovirus status from the catalog of TCR beta chain sequences, a statistical classification framework was built. In a later analysis, V and J genes were assigned by comparing TCR nucleotide sequences against IMGT/GENE-DB human TR gene sequences. The TCRdist pipeline was used in a later analysis to assign CDR3 sequences and most-parsimonious VDJ recombination scenarios. In a later analysis, each TCR beta chain was defined by its CDR3 amino acid sequence together with its V-gene family, and reads without a unique V-gene family were excluded. A later analysis removed roughly 590 highly shared, low-generation-probability nucleotide sequences to deal with suspected cross-contamination and a sequencing artifact. A later analysis calculated a clonal expansion index for each public chain from normalized within-repertoire ranks of inferred template counts. In a later analysis, generation probabilities were computed using a VDJ recombination model fitted to out-of-frame rearrangements, and the results were checked against IGoR. In a later analysis, hypergeometric tests were used to score TCR-TCR, TCR-HLA and TCR-CMV co-occurrence, with a repertoire-size bias correction applied to TCR pairs. A later analysis estimated false discovery rates by permuting HLA or CMV assignments 20 times. In a later analysis, co-occurring TCRs were grouped with DBSCAN, and TCRdist sequence similarity was added when clustering was performed within HLA-allele-positive subsets. Repertoires with fewer than 30,000 or more than 120,000 public chains, plus five repertoires with anomalous nucleotide sharing, were excluded from co-occurrence clustering. Drawn from immuneACCESS, this table holds only the in-frame rearrangements with V and J called that TCRdb kept. Clones are partly lost; checked studies trace under half to an unresolved V gene and leave the rest unexplained. Clonal size and the V and J genes are those of that table, whereas D and trimming came from the DNA. The sample table contains under 200,000 clones; only one count was recorded for approximately 82% of them. 2.1% of the sample lies in the top ten.

The paper's findings and limits, for the study overall: Presence/absence analyses assumed roughly uniform sequencing depth across donors, an assumption that may not hold. In a later analysis, TCR association rates were found to vary across HLA loci, with the most associated TCRs seen for DRB1 alleles and the fewest for HLA-C alleles. In an earlier analysis of a few hundred of the donors, most TCR beta V segments were observed in productive rearrangements about 90% or about 30% of the time, broadly matching IMGT annotations. Specific HLA alleles were associated with 16,951 TCR beta sequences at a false discovery rate of 0.05 in a later analysis. Cytomegalovirus status was reported to be diagnosed by the classifier with high specificity and sensitivity in both the original and validation cohorts. Because the 87-base-pair reads could not distinguish some IMGT-functional V segments, including TRBV6-2 and TRBV6-3, those segments were excluded. A later analysis found that HLA-associated TCR beta chains were more clonally expanded and had lower generation probabilities than equally common non-associated chains. Three of the identified cytomegalovirus-associated TCR beta chains were confirmed in vitro to be specific for cytomegalovirus antigens. A later analysis reported that several top co-occurrence clusters appeared linked to parvovirus B19, influenza, CMV and Epstein-Barr virus. V-gene and J-gene trimming of TCR beta chains was associated with a missense DCLRE1C variant in a later genetic analysis, and the association was replicated in an independent cohort. A cluster of highly shared sequence variants was judged likely to represent a technical artifact of the sequencing pipeline. The study gave a list of around 170 TCR beta chains associated with cytomegalovirus. Correlated functional status among segregating V segments might be attributable to linkage disequilibrium, but an unknown experimental factor could not be ruled out. According to a later genetic analysis, donors in an Asian-associated ancestry cluster had fewer N-insertions in productive TCRs than the approximately 690-donor mean. Because counts were too low, approximately 18 rarely observed V segments, including chromosome 9 orphons, were excluded from the earlier analysis of some 590 of the donors. The authors suggested that the approach could potentially be extended to other disease states and immunological phenotypes. Assigning TCR associations to individual alleles was difficult when HLA alleles, especially DR and DQ, strongly co-occurred. While some public TCRs were present in many individuals, most TCR sequences turned up only very rarely across donors. HLA typing was unavailable for some donors at each locus, so association tests used only the typed subset. In this cohort, only TCR beta chains were sequenced, and detectable features were limited by the absence of alpha or paired-chain data. The only immune exposure information available for the cohort was CMV serostatus. Most CMV-associated TCR beta chains appeared to be HLA-restricted in a later analysis, and the HLA associations seemed to be driven largely by CMV exposure. A further reported finding was that TCR beta sequences accurately predicted the HLA-A and HLA-B alleles for most subjects in the first cohort.

The V and J genes are TRBV6-5 and TRBJ2-1, with 8 bases aligning to TRBD1. Sequenced sample: PBMCs. The clonotype comes from a woman between 18 and 29 years old in good health and CMV-seropositive. The CDR3 region has the sequence CASSYSRDRSHNEQFF. The sequence in DNA is TGTGCCAGCAGTTACTCTCGGGACAGGAGTCACAATGAGCAGTTCTTC.